This TCR beta chain is from a study of T cells expressing NK-cell markers. TCRdb re-called the 5' RACE reads and catalogs CDR3 proteins one per entry, DNA excluded. The repertoire table contains 550,000 to 600,000 distinct CDR3 sequences. Study-wide results and limits: Dominant NKG2C+ clonotypes in roughly 6 donors made up about 1.0-7.5% of CD8+ T cells.

The CDR3 has 14 amino acids. The V gene's germline CDR1 is KGHDR and CDR2 SFDVKD. For this clonotype: The antigen is undetermined.

This chain connects TRBV24-1 to TRBJ1-5. The sequenced sample consisted of blood T cells: a sorted CD56 or NKG2C T cell subset, CD4+ or CD8+ T cells, or bulk PBMC T cells (not recorded which). The sequence came from a man aged 18 to 29 in good health. CDR3 sequence: CATSDLGSWQPQHF.